These T cell receptor beta chains were read from a single sample in a study of identical twins. TCRdb re-called the 5' RACE reads with MiXCR, one entry per CDR3 protein. The sample contains around 1.7 million distinct CDR3 sequences, about 30% of which appear only once. Sequenced: cord blood. Receptors were obtained from a newborn girl in good health. The CDR3 runs from the conserved cysteine through the conserved F or W. The D gene is left open where the match is weak. Size values are once, few and many counts, or a class for expanded clones, and some rows have none.

>few|.|TRBJ2-4|TRBV11-2
CASSSSLRAKNIQYF
TGTGCCAGCAGCTCGTCCCTTAGAGCCAAAAACATTCAGTACTTC
>once|.|TRBJ1-5|TRBV20-1
CSARAQPQHF
TGCAGTGCTAGAGCCCAACCCCAGCATTTT
>few|.|TRBJ2-1|TRBV20-1
CSANPPSSYNEQFF
TGCAGTGCTAATCCCCCGAGCTCCTACAATGAGCAGTTCTTC
>few|.|TRBJ2-1|TRBV7-2
CASSAFKRGSYNEQFF
TGTGCCAGCAGCGCCTTCAAACGGGGTTCCTACAATGAGCAGTTCTTC
>once|TRBD2|TRBJ2-7|TRBV12-3/TRBV12-4
CASSFAGGGIYEQYF
TGTGCCAGCAGTTTTGCGGGCGGGGGGATTTACGAGCAGTACTTC
>few|.|TRBJ1-2|TRBV24-1
CATSDSQALTNYGYTF
TGTGCCACCAGTGATTCTCAGGCCCTTACTAACTATGGCTACACCTTC
>few|TRBD1|TRBJ2-7|TRBV15
CATSRDFTRTGSYEQYF
TGTGCCACCAGCAGAGATTTTACTAGGACAGGCTCCTACGAGCAGTACTTC
>few|TRBD2|TRBJ2-1|TRBV7-7
CASSSGLVYNEQFF
TGTGCTAGCAGCTCCGGACTAGTCTACAATGAGCAGTTCTTC
>few|.|TRBJ2-7|TRBV30
CAWRARGAGTVYEQYF
TGTGCCTGGAGGGCGCGCGGGGCGGGCACTGTCTACGAGCAGTACTTC
>few|.|TRBJ1-6|TRBV7-2
CASSLGGVSYNSPLHF
TGTGCCAGCAGCTTAGGGGGGGTCTCCTATAATTCACCCCTCCACTTT
>many|.|TRBJ2-4|TRBV20-1
CSARGLAKNIQYF
TGCAGTGCTAGAGGACTAGCCAAAAACATTCAGTACTTC
>.|.|TRBJ1-3|TRBV6-5
CASSYRKTGAGNTIYF
TGTGCCAGCAGTTACCGAAAAACAGGCGCTGGAAACACCATATATTTT
>.|TRBD2|TRBJ2-1|TRBV5-1
CASSIRLAGSYNEQFF
TGCGCCAGCAGCATCAGACTAGCGGGGTCCTACAATGAGCAGTTCTTC
>.|TRBD2|TRBJ2-7|TRBV14
CASSLLSGRHSYEQYF
TGTGCCAGCAGCTTACTGAGCGGGAGGCACAGCTACGAGCAGTACTTC
>.|.|TRBJ2-3|TRBV11-2
CASLNHWGTDTQYF
TGTGCCAGCCTTAACCATTGGGGCACAGATACGCAGTATTTT
>.|.|TRBJ1-1|TRBV6-6
CASSNRDGGRAFF
TGTGCCAGCAGTAACCGGGACGGTGGCCGAGCTTTCTTT
>few|TRBD1|TRBJ1-6|TRBV28
CASSRMDRGWNSPLHF
TGTGCCAGCAGTCGTATGGACAGGGGCTGGAATTCACCCCTCCACTTT
>many|.|TRBJ2-1|TRBV29-1
CSVRSYNEQFF
TGCAGCGTGCGCTCCTACAATGAGCAGTTCTTC
>.|TRBD1|TRBJ1-1|TRBV20-1
CSASRQGAMNTEAFF
TGCAGTGCTTCCCGACAGGGGGCCATGAACACTGAAGCTTTCTTT
>.|.|TRBJ2-7|TRBV4-2
CASSQEVTGPYEQYF
TGTGCCAGCAGCCAAGAGGTAACAGGCCCCTACGAGCAGTACTTC
>.|.|TRBJ1-1|TRBV7-6
CASSLTSTGSEAFF
TGTGCCAGCAGCTTAACATCCACGGGGTCTGAAGCTTTCTTT
>few|.|TRBJ2-1|TRBV10-3
CAISDPGTEKSHEQFF
TGTGCCATCAGTGACCCCGGGACCGAAAAGTCACATGAGCAGTTCTTC
>.|TRBD2|TRBJ2-7|TRBV20-1
CSAPLAGTSYEQYF
TGCAGTGCTCCTTTAGCGGGGACCTCCTACGAGCAGTACTTC